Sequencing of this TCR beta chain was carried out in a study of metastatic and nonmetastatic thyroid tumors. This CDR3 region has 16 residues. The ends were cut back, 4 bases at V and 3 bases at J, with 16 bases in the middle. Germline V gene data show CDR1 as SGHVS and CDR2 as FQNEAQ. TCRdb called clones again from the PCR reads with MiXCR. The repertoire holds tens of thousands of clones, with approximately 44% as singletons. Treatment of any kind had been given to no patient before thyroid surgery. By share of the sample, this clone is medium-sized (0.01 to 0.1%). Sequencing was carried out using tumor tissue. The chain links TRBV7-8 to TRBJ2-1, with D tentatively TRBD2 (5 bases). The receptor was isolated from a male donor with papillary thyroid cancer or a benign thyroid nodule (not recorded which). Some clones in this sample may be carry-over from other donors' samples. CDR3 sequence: CASSSLDGIFYNEQFF. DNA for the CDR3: TGTGCCAGCAGCTCCCTCGACGGGATCTTCTACAATGAGCAGTTCTTC.